The table lists the clone carrying this T cell receptor (beta chain) with a few counts. The target antigen is unknown. The PCR was carried out with 60 Vbeta primers and 13 Jbeta primers. Using immunoSEQ multiplex PCR, the repertoire was profiled, and TCRdb retains in-frame clones only, with some absent. Of around 130,000 clones listed, roughly 9% are singletons. These data belong to a study of cytomegalovirus exposure and HLA in healthy donors. Looked up from germline, CDR1 is LNHDA and CDR2 is SQIVND (reference sequence). The CDR3 is 15 residues long. Unmatched junction bases numbered 12, after V lost 6 bases and J lost 7 bases. General study results and limits: Compared with the approximately 700-donor mean, an Asian-associated ancestry cluster reportedly had fewer N-insertions, according to a later analysis.

This chain connects TRBV19 to TRBJ2-7, with TRBD1 identical over 10 bases. The sequencing input was PBMCs. This receptor was identified in a woman between 40 and 50 years old in good health and CMV-seropositive. The CDR3 nucleotides are TGTGCCAGTAGCCCGACAGGGGGCGGTTCAGGAGAGCAGTACTTC. Protein product: CASSPTGGGSGEQYF.